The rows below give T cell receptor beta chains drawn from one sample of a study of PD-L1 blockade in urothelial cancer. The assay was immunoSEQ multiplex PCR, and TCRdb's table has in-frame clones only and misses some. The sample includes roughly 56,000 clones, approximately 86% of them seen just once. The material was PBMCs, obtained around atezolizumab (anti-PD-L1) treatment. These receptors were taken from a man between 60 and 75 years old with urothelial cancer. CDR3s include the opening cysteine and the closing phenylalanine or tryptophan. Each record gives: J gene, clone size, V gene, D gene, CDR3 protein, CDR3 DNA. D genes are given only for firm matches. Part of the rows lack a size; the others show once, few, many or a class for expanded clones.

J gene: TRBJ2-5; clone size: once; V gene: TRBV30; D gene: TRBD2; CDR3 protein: CAWSEGLAGIETQYF; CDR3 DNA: TGTGCCTGGAGTGAGGGACTAGCGGGGATAGAGACCCAGTACTTC
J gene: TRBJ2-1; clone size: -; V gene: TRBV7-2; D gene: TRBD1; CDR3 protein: CASSSSRDRGRNEQFF; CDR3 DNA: TGTGCCAGCAGTTCTTCCCGGGACAGGGGGCGGAATGAGCAGTTCTTC
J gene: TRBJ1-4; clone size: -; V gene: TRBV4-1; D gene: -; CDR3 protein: CASGQINGKLFF; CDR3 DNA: TGCGCCAGCGGCCAGATTAACGGAAAACTGTTTTTT
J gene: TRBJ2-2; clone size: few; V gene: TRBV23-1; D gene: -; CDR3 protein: CASSQRGLDTGELFF; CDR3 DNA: TGCGCCAGCAGTCAGCGGGGTTTAGACACCGGGGAGCTGTTTTTT
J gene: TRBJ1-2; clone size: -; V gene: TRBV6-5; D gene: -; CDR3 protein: CASSYIHPRDYGYTF; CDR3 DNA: TGTGCCAGCAGTTACATTCATCCTCGGGACTATGGCTACACCTTC
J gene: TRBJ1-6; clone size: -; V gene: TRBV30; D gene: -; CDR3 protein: CAWTPTQGISPLHF; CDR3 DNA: TGTGCCTGGACGCCTACTCAGGGAATTTCACCCCTCCACTTT
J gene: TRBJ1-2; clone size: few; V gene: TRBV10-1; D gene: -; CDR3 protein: CASSELGFIYGLTF; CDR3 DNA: TGCGCCAGCAGTGAACTGGGATTCATCTATGGACTCACCTTC
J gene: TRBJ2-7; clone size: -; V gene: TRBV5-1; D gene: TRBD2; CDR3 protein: CASSLAAGGPSSYEQYF; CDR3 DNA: TGCGCCAGCAGCTTGGCAGCGGGGGGCCCTAGCTCCTACGAGCAGTACTTC
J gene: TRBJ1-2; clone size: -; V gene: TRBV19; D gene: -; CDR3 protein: CASNLPSPGGDGYTF; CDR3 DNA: TGTGCCAGTAACTTGCCTTCCCCCGGGGGGGATGGCTACACCTTC
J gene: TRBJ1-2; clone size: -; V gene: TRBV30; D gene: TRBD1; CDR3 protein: CAWSSTGVGYTF; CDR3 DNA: TGTGCCTGGAGTTCTACAGGGGTCGGCTACACCTTC
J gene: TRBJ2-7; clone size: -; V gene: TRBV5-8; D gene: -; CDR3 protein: CASSPMDSPREQYF; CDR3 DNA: TGTGCCAGCAGCCCGATGGACTCCCCGCGGGAGCAGTACTTC
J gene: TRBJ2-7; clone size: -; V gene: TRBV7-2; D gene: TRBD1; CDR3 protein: CASSTKPGQPIYEQYF; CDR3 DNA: TGTGCCAGCAGCACAAAGCCGGGACAGCCTATCTACGAGCAGTACTTC
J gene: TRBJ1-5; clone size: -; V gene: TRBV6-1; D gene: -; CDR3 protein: CASSERAAIQPQHF; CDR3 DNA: TGTGCCAGCAGCGAGAGGGCAGCCATTCAGCCCCAGCATTTT
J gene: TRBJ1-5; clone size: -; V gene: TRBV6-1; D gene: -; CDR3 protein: CASISGQLAGPQHF; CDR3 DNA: TGTGCCAGCATTAGTGGACAGCTAGCGGGGCCCCAGCATTTT
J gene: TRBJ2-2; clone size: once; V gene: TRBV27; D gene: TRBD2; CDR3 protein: CASSSIREGLQRGARSGELFF; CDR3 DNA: TGTGCCAGCAGTTCGATAAGGGAGGGTTTACAGCGGGGGGCTCGGTCCGGGGAGCTGTTTTTT
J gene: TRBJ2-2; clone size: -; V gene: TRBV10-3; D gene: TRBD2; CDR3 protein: CAIKPGTSAGELFF; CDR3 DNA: TGTGCCATCAAACCCGGGACTAGCGCCGGGGAGCTGTTTTTT
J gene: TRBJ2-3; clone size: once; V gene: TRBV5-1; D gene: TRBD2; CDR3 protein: CASTSGRSTDTQYF; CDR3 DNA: TGCGCCAGCACTAGCGGGCGGAGCACAGATACGCAGTATTTT
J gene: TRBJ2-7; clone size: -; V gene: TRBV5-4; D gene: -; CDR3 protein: CASSLLGSYEQYF; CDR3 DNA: TGTGCCAGCAGCTTGTTGGGGAGCTACGAGCAGTACTTC
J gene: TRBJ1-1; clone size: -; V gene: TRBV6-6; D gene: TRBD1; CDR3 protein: CASSYSITRGLTEAFF; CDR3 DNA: TGTGCCAGCAGTTACTCGATCACCAGGGGGCTCACTGAAGCTTTCTTT
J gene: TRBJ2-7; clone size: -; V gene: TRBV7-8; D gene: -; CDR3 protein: CASSLVSAGYEQYF; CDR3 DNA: TGTGCCAGCAGCTTAGTTAGTGCGGGGTACGAGCAGTACTTC
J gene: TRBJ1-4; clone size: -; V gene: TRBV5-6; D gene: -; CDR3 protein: CASSSHRVTNEKLFF; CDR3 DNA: TGTGCCAGCAGCTCCCACAGGGTTACTAATGAAAAACTGTTTTTT
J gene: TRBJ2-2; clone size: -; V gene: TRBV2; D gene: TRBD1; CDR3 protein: CASMGGQGANTGELFF; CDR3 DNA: TGTGCCAGCATGGGCGGACAGGGGGCGAACACCGGGGAGCTGTTTTTT
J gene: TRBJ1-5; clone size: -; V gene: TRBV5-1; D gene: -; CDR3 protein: CASSIGGQGYQPQHF; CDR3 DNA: TGCGCCAGCAGCATTGGCGGGCAGGGGTATCAGCCCCAGCATTTT
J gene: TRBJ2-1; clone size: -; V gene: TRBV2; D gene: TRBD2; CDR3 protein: CASSESRLAVNEQFF; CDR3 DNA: TGTGCCAGCAGTGAAAGTCGGCTAGCGGTCAATGAGCAGTTCTTC
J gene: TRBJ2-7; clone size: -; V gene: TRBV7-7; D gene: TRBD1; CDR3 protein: CASSLESGQSYEQYF; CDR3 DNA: TGTGCTAGCAGCTTAGAATCGGGACAGAGCTACGAGCAGTACTTC
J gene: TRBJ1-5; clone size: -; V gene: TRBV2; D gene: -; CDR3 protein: CASSDDRDSNRNQPQHF; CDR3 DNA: TGTGCCAGCAGTGACGACCGGGACTCCAATAGAAATCAGCCCCAGCATTTT
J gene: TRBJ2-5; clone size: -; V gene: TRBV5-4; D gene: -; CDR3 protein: CASSLVGEETQYF; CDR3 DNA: TGTGCCAGCAGCTTGGTCGGAGAAGAGACCCAGTACTTC
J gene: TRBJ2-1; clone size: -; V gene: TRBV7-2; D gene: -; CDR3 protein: CASSLLGGSYNEQFF; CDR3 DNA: TGTGCCAGCAGCTTATTAGGCGGGTCCTACAATGAGCAGTTCTTC
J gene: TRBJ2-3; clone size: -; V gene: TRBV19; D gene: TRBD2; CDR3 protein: CASSSNGAGAQYF; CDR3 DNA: TGTGCCAGTAGTAGTAACGGAGCGGGAGCGCAGTATTTT
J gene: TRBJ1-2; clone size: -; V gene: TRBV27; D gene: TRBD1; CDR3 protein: CASTTDRGGGYTF; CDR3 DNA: TGTGCCAGCACCACGGACAGGGGAGGTGGCTACACCTTC
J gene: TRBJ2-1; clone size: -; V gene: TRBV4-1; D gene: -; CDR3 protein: CASSQERLAEGEQFF; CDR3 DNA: TGCGCCAGCAGCCAAGAACGACTCGCCGAGGGTGAGCAGTTCTTC
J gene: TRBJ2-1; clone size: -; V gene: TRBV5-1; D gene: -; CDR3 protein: CASSQLSAYEQFF; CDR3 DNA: TGCGCCAGCAGCCAGTTAAGCGCCTATGAGCAGTTCTTC
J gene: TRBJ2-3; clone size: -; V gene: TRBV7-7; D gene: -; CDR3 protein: CASSFQGTDTQYF; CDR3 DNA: TGTGCTAGCAGCTTTCAGGGAACAGATACGCAGTATTTT
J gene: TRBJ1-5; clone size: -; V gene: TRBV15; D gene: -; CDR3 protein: CATSRDWAQPQHF; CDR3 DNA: TGTGCCACCAGCAGAGATTGGGCTCAGCCCCAGCATTTT
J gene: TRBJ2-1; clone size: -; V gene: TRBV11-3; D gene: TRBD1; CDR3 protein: CASSLVSGQGYNEQFF; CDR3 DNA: TGTGCCAGCAGCTTAGTATCAGGACAGGGATACAATGAGCAGTTCTTC
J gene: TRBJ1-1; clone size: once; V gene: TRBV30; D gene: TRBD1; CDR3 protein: CAWSYLGTANTEAFF; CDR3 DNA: TGTGCCTGGAGCTACCTCGGGACAGCGAACACTGAAGCTTTCTTT
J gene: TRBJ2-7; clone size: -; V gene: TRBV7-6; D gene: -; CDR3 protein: CASSLEQGSREQYF; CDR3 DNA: TGTGCCAGCAGCTTAGAGCAGGGTTCGCGTGAGCAGTACTTC
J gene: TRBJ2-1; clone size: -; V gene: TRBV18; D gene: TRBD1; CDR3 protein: CASSRQGNEQFF; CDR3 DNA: TGTGCCAGCTCACGACAGGGGAATGAGCAGTTCTTC
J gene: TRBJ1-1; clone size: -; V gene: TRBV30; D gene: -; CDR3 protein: CASTGTLNTEAFF; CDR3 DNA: TGTGCCTCCACCGGGACTCTTAACACTGAAGCTTTCTTT
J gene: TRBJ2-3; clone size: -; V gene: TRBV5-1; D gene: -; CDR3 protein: CASSLGLGSDTQYF; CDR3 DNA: TGCGCCAGCAGCTTGGGGCTGGGCTCAGATACGCAGTATTTT
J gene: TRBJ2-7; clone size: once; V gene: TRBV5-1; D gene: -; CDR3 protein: CASSFSFPSSGEQYF; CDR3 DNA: TGCGCCAGCAGCTTTTCCTTCCCATCTTCGGGTGAGCAGTACTTC
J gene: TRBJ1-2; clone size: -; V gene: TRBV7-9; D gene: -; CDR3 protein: CASSHGVDGAIYGYTF; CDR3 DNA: TGTGCCAGCAGCCACGGCGTTGACGGAGCCATCTATGGCTACACCTTC
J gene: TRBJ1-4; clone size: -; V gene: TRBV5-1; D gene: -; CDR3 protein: CASSLGVKEKLFF; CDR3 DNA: TGCGCCAGCAGCTTAGGGGTTAAAGAAAAACTGTTTTTT
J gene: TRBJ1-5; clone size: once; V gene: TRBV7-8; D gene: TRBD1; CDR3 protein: CASSSPGTVRDINQPQHF; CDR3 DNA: TGTGCCAGCAGCTCACCCGGGACAGTCCGGGACATCAATCAGCCCCAGCATTTT
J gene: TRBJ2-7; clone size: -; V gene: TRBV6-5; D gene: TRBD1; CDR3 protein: CASSRGQLYEQYF; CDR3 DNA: TGTGCCAGCAGTAGGGGACAGTTATACGAGCAGTACTTC
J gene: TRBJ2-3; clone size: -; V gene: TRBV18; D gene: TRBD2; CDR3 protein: CASSPGGTSGAQYF; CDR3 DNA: TGTGCCAGCTCACCCGGGGGGACTTCCGGGGCGCAGTATTTT
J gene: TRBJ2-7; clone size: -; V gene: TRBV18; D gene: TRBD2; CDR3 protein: CASSLAGGAYEQYF; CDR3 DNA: TGTGCCAGCTCTCTAGCGGGAGGCGCTTACGAGCAGTACTTC
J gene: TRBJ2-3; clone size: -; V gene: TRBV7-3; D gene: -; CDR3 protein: CASSPGVSTDTQYF; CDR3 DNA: TGTGCCAGCAGCCCCGGGGTGAGCACAGATACGCAGTATTTT
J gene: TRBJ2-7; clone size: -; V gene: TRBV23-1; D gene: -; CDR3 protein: CASWQVLAYEQYF; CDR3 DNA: TGCGCCAGCTGGCAGGTTCTCGCCTACGAGCAGTACTTC
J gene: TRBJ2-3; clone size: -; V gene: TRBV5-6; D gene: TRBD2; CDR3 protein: CASSLFGLAGPGTDTQYF; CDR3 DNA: TGTGCCAGCAGCTTGTTCGGACTAGCGGGCCCAGGCACAGATACGCAGTATTTT
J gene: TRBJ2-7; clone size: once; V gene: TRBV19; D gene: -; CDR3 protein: CASSPTQGNEQYF; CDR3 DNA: TGTGCCAGTAGTCCGACTCAGGGGAACGAGCAGTACTTC
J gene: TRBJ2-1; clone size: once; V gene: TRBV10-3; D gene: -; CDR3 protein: CAISESSNEQFF; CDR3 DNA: TGTGCCATCAGTGAGTCGAGCAATGAGCAGTTCTTC
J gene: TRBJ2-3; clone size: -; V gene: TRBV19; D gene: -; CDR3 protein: CASSVSLADTQYF; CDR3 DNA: TGTGCCAGTAGCGTCTCCCTCGCAGATACGCAGTATTTT
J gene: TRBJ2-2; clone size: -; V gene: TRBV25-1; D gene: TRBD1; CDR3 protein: CASTRQGGTGELFF; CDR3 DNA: TGTGCCAGCACCAGACAGGGGGGGACCGGGGAGCTGTTTTTT
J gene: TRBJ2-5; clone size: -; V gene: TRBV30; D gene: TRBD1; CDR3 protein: CASGQGETQYF; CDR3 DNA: TGTGCTTCTGGACAGGGGGAGACCCAGTACTTC
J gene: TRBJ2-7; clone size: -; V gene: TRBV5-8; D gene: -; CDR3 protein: CASSFSGTGFSHEQYF; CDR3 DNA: TGTGCCAGCAGCTTCTCCGGTACGGGTTTCAGTCACGAGCAGTACTTC
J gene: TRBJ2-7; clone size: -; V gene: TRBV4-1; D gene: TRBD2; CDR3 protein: CASSSPGTSDYEQYF; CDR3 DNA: TGCGCCAGCAGCTCCCCCGGGACTAGCGACTACGAGCAGTACTTC